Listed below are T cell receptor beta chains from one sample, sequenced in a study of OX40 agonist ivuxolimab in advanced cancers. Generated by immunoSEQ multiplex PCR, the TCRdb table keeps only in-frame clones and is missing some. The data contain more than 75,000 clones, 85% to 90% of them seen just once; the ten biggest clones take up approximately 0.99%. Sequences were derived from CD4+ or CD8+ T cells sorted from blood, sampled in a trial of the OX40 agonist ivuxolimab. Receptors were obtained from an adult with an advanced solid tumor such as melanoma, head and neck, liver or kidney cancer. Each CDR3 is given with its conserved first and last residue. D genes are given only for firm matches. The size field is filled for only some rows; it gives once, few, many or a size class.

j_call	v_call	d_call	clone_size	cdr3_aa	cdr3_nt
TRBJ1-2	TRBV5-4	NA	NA	CASSLAGAANYGYTF	TGTGCCAGCAGTTTAGCAGGGGCAGCTAACTATGGCTACACCTTC
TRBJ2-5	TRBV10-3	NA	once	CAISESGGASKTQYF	TGTGCCATCAGTGAGTCCGGGGGAGCGTCGAAGACCCAGTACTTC
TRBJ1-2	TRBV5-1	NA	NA	CASSLVGNYGYTF	TGCGCCAGCAGCTTGGTAGGAAACTATGGCTACACCTTC
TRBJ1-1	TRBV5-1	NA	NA	CASSLGNLGSTEAFF	TGCGCCAGCAGCTTGGGGAATCTAGGTAGCACTGAAGCTTTCTTT
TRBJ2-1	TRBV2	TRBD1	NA	CASRGQAHNEQFF	TGTGCCAGCAGAGGACAGGCACACAATGAGCAGTTCTTC
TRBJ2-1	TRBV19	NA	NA	CASSIVLYYNEQFF	TGTGCCAGTAGTATAGTACTATATTACAATGAGCAGTTCTTC
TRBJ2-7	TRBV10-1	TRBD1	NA	CASSEYALGQGYGSYEQYF	TGCGCCAGCAGTGAGTATGCACTAGGACAGGGTTACGGCTCCTACGAGCAGTACTTC
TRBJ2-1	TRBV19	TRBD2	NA	CASSIDLGTSGRDEQFF	TGTGCCAGTAGTATAGATCTAGGGACTAGCGGGAGGGATGAGCAGTTCTTC
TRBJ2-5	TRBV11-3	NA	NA	CASSFRQEETQYF	TGTGCCAGCAGCTTTAGACAGGAAGAGACCCAGTACTTC
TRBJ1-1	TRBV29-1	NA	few	CSVAGGNSEAFF	TGCAGCGTTGCTGGGGGGAATTCTGAAGCTTTCTTT
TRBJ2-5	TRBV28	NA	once	CASSTGRETQYF	TGTGCCAGCAGTACAGGGAGAGAGACCCAGTACTTC
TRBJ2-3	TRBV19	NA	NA	CASSIPHRTDTQYF	TGTGCCAGTAGTATCCCCCACCGCACAGATACGCAGTATTTT